This TCR beta chain was observed in a study of blood T cell repertoires in COVID-19. Study information: From the United States, Italy and Spain came samples of acute and convalescent COVID-19. From T cells, B-cell-depleted T cells, or PBMCs came the material, which was cDNA or gDNA.

Here immunoSEQ multiplex PCR was the method, and the copy in TCRdb shows in-frame clones only, minus some. The sample contains roughly 50,000 clones, around nine tenths of which appear only once. The CDR3 loop spans 13 amino acids. Germline V gives CDR1 KGHSH, CDR2 LQKENI. The trim removed 3 bases at V and 5 bases at J, leaving 2 bases unmatched. This clonotype originated in a man in his forties or fifties with acute or convalescent COVID-19. V is TRBV18 and J is TRBJ1-1; 8 bases line up with TRBD1. Sequenced sample: peripheral blood. CDR3 sequence: CASSPQGATEAFF. CDR3 coding DNA: TGTGCCAGCTCACCCCAGGGGGCGACTGAAGCTTTCTTT.